The entry that follows covers one T cell receptor beta chain sequence. Its target is not known. Donation came from healthy Caucasian individuals in Russia who were aged about 6 to 95. The study isolated at least 6 million PBMCs from each sample. The second PCR ran about 6 to 12 cycles with a sample-barcoded 5' primer and J-beta primers. A minimum of 2.5 million CDR3-containing paired-end reads was obtained for each sample. A single record per CDR3 protein comes from TCRdb applying MiXCR to the 5' RACE reads. Altogether around 650,000 distinct CDR3 sequences are present, roughly two fifths being singletons, with the ten largest covering 30%. This sample is drawn from a study of blood T cells in healthy people across ages. This CDR3 has 14 residues. Germline V gene data show CDR1 as MNHNS and CDR2 as SASEGT. V shed 8 bases, J shed 7 bases, and the junction held 11 bases outside the gene matches. Study-level points and caveats: Naive and antigen-experienced cells could not be conclusively compared, given unsorted PBMCs.

This chain links TRBV6-1 with TRBJ2-4; 7 bases align to TRBD1. The clonotype comes from an elderly man in good health. Sequenced material: blood. CDR3 nucleotides: TGTGCCAGCGCCCCCGGGACAGCCGCGAACATTCAGTACTTC. The encoded protein is CASAPGTAANIQYF.